What follows are 5 T cell receptor beta chains derived from one specimen sequenced in a study of PD-L1 blockade in urothelial cancer. Profiled with immunoSEQ multiplex PCR; TCRdb holds only in-frame clones, not every one. The sample carries about 49,000 clones, roughly 78% recorded once. Time point noted: pretreatment peripheral blood. Sequenced here: PBMCs, sampled around atezolizumab (anti-PD-L1) treatment. The receptors come from a man in his 70s with urothelial cancer.

This clone was seen once. The V and J genes are TRBV5-1 and TRBJ1-1; D possibly corresponds to TRBD1 (5 bases). The germline V and J ends were trimmed by 0 bases and 6 bases, with 15 bases remaining between them. Germline CDR1 is SGHRS and CDR2 is YFSETQ. There are 15 residues in the CDR3. The CDR3 loop reads CASSLVGAGRAEAFF. In nucleotides, the CDR3 is TGCGCCAGCAGCTTGGTTGGAGCGGGGCGGGCTGAAGCTTTCTTT.

The CDR3 DNA reads as TGTGCCAGCTCACCAGGCAGCAATCAGCCCCAGCATTTT. It specifies CASSPGSNQPQHF. The V gene is TRBV18, the J gene TRBJ1-5; D is uncertain. The CDR3 totals 13 residues. V lost 2 bases and J lost 1, with 3 bases in between. Germline V lookup: CDR1 KGHSH, CDR2 LQKENI.

The chain couples TRBV15 to TRBJ2-3, with 10 bases matching TRBD2. The CDR3 is 17 residues long. Germline trimming cut 4 bases from V and 0 bases from J; bases unmatched to any gene: 7. Germline-derived CDR1 and CDR2 are LNHNV and YYDKDF (reference sequence). This CDR3 reads CATSTRLAGPSTDTQYF. CDR3 coding DNA: TGTGCCACCAGCACCCGACTAGCGGGCCCTAGCACAGATACGCAGTATTTT.

This clone was seen a few times. The chain couples TRBV2 to TRBJ1-2; TRBD1 might be the D (5 bases). Trimming left V 6 bases short and J 2 bases short, with 13 bases between. From germline, CDR1 is SNHLY and CDR2 FYNNEI. The CDR3 covers 14 residues. CDR3 coding DNA: TGTGCCAGCAGCGAAAATCGGGGGAACTATGGCTACACCTTC. Its protein product is CASSENRGNYGYTF.

V is TRBV7-2 and J is TRBJ1-3; tentative D call: TRBD1 (6 bases). Trimming shortened V by 3 bases and J by 2 bases, and 11 bases separated the two germline ends. CDR3 length: 15 residues. The germline CDR1 and CDR2 sequences are SGHTA and FQGNSA. CDR3 amino acids: CASSLGGPAGNTIYF. The CDR3 bases are TGTGCCAGCAGCTTGGGGGGGCCGGCTGGAAACACCATATATTTT.